What follows are 9 T cell receptor beta chains derived from one specimen sequenced in a study of untreated major depressive disorder. These receptors' antigens are unknown. The method was immunoSEQ multiplex PCR; TCRdb's version includes in-frame clones alone and lacks a portion of them. This table holds under 20,000 clones, 80% to 95% found once. Points from the study as a whole: CD4+ T cells from depressed patients used TRBV05-01 (Vbeta 5.1) more often than controls.

Sequenced sample: CD4+ T cells from PBMCs. These receptors all come from a woman in her thirties or forties with major depressive disorder.

This chain connects TRBV9 to TRBJ2-6; D unclear. V was pared by 4 bases and J by 2 bases, with 13 bases between. The CDR3 totals 16 residues. Germline V lookup: CDR1 SGDLS, CDR2 YYNGEE. DNA for the CDR3: TGTGCCAGCAGCCCTAGGGTCAGCGCTGGGGCCAACGTCCTGACTTTC. Its translation is CASSPRVSAGANVLTF.

This clone was seen a single time. The chain is built from TRBV6-5 and TRBJ2-3; no definite D call. Trimming removed 5 bases at V and 5 bases at J, with 17 bases between. Germline loops: CDR1 MNHEY, CDR2 SVGAGI. The CDR3 spans 15 residues. DNA for the CDR3: TGTGCCAGCAGTGTTACCGGCACGGCTGGAGATACGCAGTATTTT. It yields the protein CASSVTGTAGDTQYF.

This chain connects TRBV5-1 to TRBJ1-1; no clear D gene. Germline V gene data show CDR1 as SGHRS and CDR2 as YFSETQ. V lost 1 base, J lost 1 base, and 11 bases lay in between. CDR3 length: 15 residues. CDR3 sequence (DNA): TGCGCCAGCAGCTTGACCCTAAGCCCGAACACTGAAGCTTTCTTT. Translated, it gives CASSLTLSPNTEAFF. Looking up the rest from reference TRBV5-1 and TRBJ1-1 gives the full variable domain: KAGVTQTPRYLIKTRGQQVTLSCSPISGHRSVSWYQQTPGQGLQFLFEYFSETQRNKGNFPGRFSGRQFSNSRSEMNVSTLELGDSALYLCASSLTLSPNTEAFFGQGTRLTVV.

This clone was seen only once. The chain uses TRBV6-5 and TRBJ2-2; 8 bases align to TRBD1. Germline V gives CDR1 MNHEY, CDR2 SVGAGI. This CDR3 has 15 amino acids. The V and J ends lost 7 bases and 4 bases, in that order; junction bases with no gene match: 8. This chain's CDR3 is CASKEQGGSTGELFF. The CDR3 DNA sequence: TGTGCCAGCAAAGAACAGGGGGGCAGCACCGGGGAGCTGTTTTTT.

This chain joins TRBV7-2 and TRBJ2-7; tentatively, D is TRBD1 (5 bases). The CDR3 runs 14 residues. Germline CDR1 and CDR2: SGHTA and FQGNSA. V lost 5 bases and J lost 3, with 14 bases in between. CDR3: CASSQDTYFYEQYF. The CDR3 DNA sequence: TGTGCCAGCAGCCAGGACACTTACTTCTACGAGCAGTACTTC.

The CDR3 loop is CASSRILGRSNYGYTF. CDR3 nucleotide sequence: TGTGCCAGCTCTCGCATCCTAGGGCGAAGTAACTATGGCTACACCTTC. The chain uses TRBV18 and TRBJ1-2; D not certain. The ends were cut back, 6 bases at V and 1 base at J, with 18 bases in the middle. CDR3 length: 16 amino acids. Germline lookup yields CDR1 KGHSH and CDR2 LQKENI.

This clone occurred once. This chain's CDR3 is CASSYADRGGYTF. Here the CDR3 DNA reads TGTGCCAGCAGTTACGCCGACAGGGGCGGCTACACCTTC. V usage is TRBV6-5 and J usage is TRBJ1-2; 8 bases are a match to TRBD1. The junction had 4 bases not matched to a gene; V was cut back by 2 bases and J by 8 bases. The CDR3 is made up of 13 amino acids. In germline, CDR1 is MNHEY, CDR2 SVGAGI.

The chain links TRBV5-1 to TRBJ1-4; D might be TRBD1 (5 bases). This CDR3 comprises 15 residues. Germline V CDR1 and CDR2: SGHRS, YFSETQ. V lost 4 bases and J 13 bases, leaving 23 bases between the germline ends. CDR3 in DNA: TGCGCCAGCAGCGGAACCGGGACCAATGACAAAACACTGTTTTTT. This translates into CASSGTGTNDKTLFF.

The V gene is TRBV7-9, the J gene TRBJ1-2, with D unclear. The CDR3 is made up of 12 amino acids. Trimming removed 5 bases from V and 4 bases from J, with 8 bases in between. Germline V gene sequence: CDR1 SEHNR, CDR2 FQNEAQ (reference sequence). The CDR3 DNA sequence: TGTGCCAGCAGCCCACTAACCTATGGCTACACCTTC. Its translation is CASSPLTYGYTF. The full variable domain, with the rest looked up from reference TRBV7-9 and TRBJ1-2, is DTGVSQNPRHKITKRGQNVTFRCDPISEHNRLYWYRQTLGQGPEFLTYFQNEAQLEKSRLLSDRFSAERPKGSFSTLEIQRTEQGDSAMYLCASSPLTYGYTFGSGTRLTVV.